The present entry profiles one T cell receptor (beta chain) with its context. The antigen is unknown. TCRdb's copy holds only in-frame clones and misses some; the assay was immunoSEQ multiplex PCR. Here the sample spans 50,000 to 65,000 clones, around 90% being singletons. These data belong to a study of OX40 agonist ivuxolimab in advanced cancers. Background on the study: The dose-escalation group included hepatocellular carcinoma, melanoma, renal cell carcinoma and head and neck cancer. Study-level results: Relative to CD4+ cells, CD8+ T cells on average had more expanded clones.

This sequence was found in an adult with an advanced solid tumor such as melanoma, head and neck, liver or kidney cancer. Material: CD4+ or CD8+ T cells sorted from blood, obtained in a trial of the OX40 agonist ivuxolimab.

This chain's CDR3 is CASSSQGSTEAFF. The CDR3 coding sequence is TGTGCCAGCAGCTCACAGGGGAGTACTGAAGCTTTCTTT. The genes are TRBV11-2 and TRBJ1-1, with 7 positions matching TRBD1. J was trimmed by 5 bases and V by 4 bases; bases with no gene match: 4. There are 13 residues in the CDR3. From germline, CDR1 is SGHAT and CDR2 FQNNGV.